These T cell receptor beta chains were read from a single sample in a study of shared clonotypes between healthy human individuals. Generated by immunoSEQ multiplex PCR, the TCRdb table keeps only in-frame clones and is missing some. In the table there are 150,000 to 200,000 clones, approximately 60% of which are singletons. The specimen was memory CD4+ T cells sorted from blood. The receptors stem from a man aged 25 to 40 in good health. Each CDR3 is given with its conserved first and last residue. A D gene is named only where the DNA matches it firmly. Rows may omit the clone size; those that give it use once, few, many or a size class.

j_call | d_call | v_call | clone_size | cdr3_nt | cdr3_aa
TRBJ2-2 | - | TRBV19 | - | TGTGCCAGTAGTATCGGATCGGGAATGAACACCGGGGAGCTGTTTTTT | CASSIGSGMNTGELFF
TRBJ1-5 | - | TRBV2 | few | TGTGCCAGCAGTGTATGGGGGGATCAGCCCCAGCATTTT | CASSVWGDQPQHF
TRBJ2-1 | - | TRBV6-1 | few | TGTGCCAGCAGTGAACTGTATGAGCAGTTCTTC | CASSELYEQFF
TRBJ2-2 | TRBD2 | TRBV7-2 | few | TGTGCCAGCAGCTTTTCCAGCGGGAGGGCCTCCGGGGAGCTGTTTTTT | CASSFSSGRASGELFF
TRBJ2-3 | TRBD2 | TRBV7-9 | - | TGTGCCAGCAGCTTTGGGACTAGCGGGATCAGCACAGATACGCAGTATTTT | CASSFGTSGISTDTQYF
TRBJ1-1 | - | TRBV12-5 | many | TGTGCTAGTGGTTTGGGACGTCAAAGGGGGGTCGACACTGAAGCTTTCTTT | CASGLGRQRGVDTEAFF
TRBJ2-7 | TRBD2 | TRBV27 | - | TGTGCCAGCAAAAGCGGGGGGACTCGGCAGTACTTC | CASKSGGTRQYF
TRBJ1-1 | - | TRBV5-1 | - | TGCGCCAGCAGCTGGATGGCAGGGGTGGACACTGAAGCTTTCTTT | CASSWMAGVDTEAFF
TRBJ2-7 | TRBD1 | TRBV5-1 | many | TGCGCCAGCAGTCCATCAACAGGGGTTTACGAGCAGTACTTC | CASSPSTGVYEQYF
TRBJ2-3 | - | TRBV5-4 | - | TGTGCCAGCAGCTACAACCGAGAGGATACGCAGTATTTT | CASSYNREDTQYF
TRBJ1-5 | - | TRBV15 | - | TGTGCCACCAGCAGAGGTACCTTGGGAGGGAGGGGCAATCAGCCCCAGCATTTT | CATSRGTLGGRGNQPQHF
TRBJ2-3 | - | TRBV15 | - | TGTGCCACCAGCAGAGATCGGCAGGTTAGAGATACGCAGTATTTT | CATSRDRQVRDTQYF
TRBJ2-4 | - | TRBV15 | - | TGTGCCACCAGCAGAGGTTTTACGAATGGGGCCAAAAACATTCAGTACTTC | CATSRGFTNGAKNIQYF
TRBJ2-4 | TRBD1 | TRBV11-1 | once | TGTGCCAGCAGCCCGGACAGGGGAAAAAACATTCAGTACTTC | CASSPDRGKNIQYF
TRBJ2-1 | - | TRBV25-1 | - | TGTGCCAGCAGTGACCTGTCTGGGGCCCGAGGTCTCAATGAGCAGTTCTTC | CASSDLSGARGLNEQFF
TRBJ1-2 | - | TRBV6-1 | - | TGTGCCAGCATTCGAGGGACGGCGACCACCTATGGCTACACCTTC | CASIRGTATTYGYTF